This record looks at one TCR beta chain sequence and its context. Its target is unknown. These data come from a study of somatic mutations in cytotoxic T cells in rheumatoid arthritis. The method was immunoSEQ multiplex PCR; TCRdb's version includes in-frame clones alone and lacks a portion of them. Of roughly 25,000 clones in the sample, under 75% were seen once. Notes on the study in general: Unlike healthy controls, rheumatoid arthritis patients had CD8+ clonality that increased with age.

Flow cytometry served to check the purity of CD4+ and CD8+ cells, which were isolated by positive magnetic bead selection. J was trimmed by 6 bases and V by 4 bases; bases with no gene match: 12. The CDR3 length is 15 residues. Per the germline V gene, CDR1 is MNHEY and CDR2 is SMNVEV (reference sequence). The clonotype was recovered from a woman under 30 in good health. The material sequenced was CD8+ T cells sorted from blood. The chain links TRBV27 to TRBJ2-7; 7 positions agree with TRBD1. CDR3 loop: CASSSLDRVVGEQYF. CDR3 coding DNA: TGTGCCAGCAGTTCTCTCGACAGGGTAGTCGGCGAGCAGTACTTC.